The rows below give T cell receptor beta chains drawn from one sample of a study of OX40 agonist ivuxolimab in advanced cancers. Using immunoSEQ multiplex PCR, the repertoire was profiled, and TCRdb retains in-frame clones only, with some absent. The table lists approximately 23,000 clones, approximately 88% of them singletons. The sequencing used CD4+ or CD8+ T cells sorted from blood, collected in a trial of the OX40 agonist ivuxolimab. The receptors stem from an adult with an advanced solid tumor such as melanoma, head and neck, liver or kidney cancer. Both conserved end residues are part of each CDR3. The order of the fields is D gene, V gene, clone size, J gene, CDR3 protein, CDR3 DNA. A D gene is named only where the DNA matches it firmly. Clone size is not always given. Where it is, it says once, few, many or a class for expanded clones.

TRBD2	TRBV11-2	many	TRBJ2-1	CASSLDTREEDYNEQFF	TGTGCCAGCAGCTTAGATACGCGGGAGGAGGACTACAATGAGCAGTTCTTC
-	TRBV10-3	few	TRBJ1-3	CAISESGQLSGNTIYF	TGTGCCATCAGTGAGTCCGGACAGCTCTCTGGAAACACCATATATTTT
-	TRBV10-1	few	TRBJ1-3	CASSISGNTIYF	TGCGCCAGCAGTATCTCTGGAAACACCATATATTTT
-	TRBV7-9	-	TRBJ2-7	CASSSRDGNEQYF	TGTGCCAGCAGCTCTAGGGACGGGAACGAGCAGTACTTC
-	TRBV5-6	-	TRBJ1-1	CASSLGGRNEAFF	TGTGCCAGCAGCCTTGGGGGGCGTAATGAAGCTTTCTTT
-	TRBV4-1	-	TRBJ1-2	CASSQESRADGYTF	TGCGCCAGCAGCCAAGAAAGCAGAGCTGATGGCTACACCTTC
TRBD2	TRBV29-1	-	TRBJ2-5	CSLLAGGGETQYF	TGCAGCCTTCTAGCGGGAGGAGGCGAGACCCAGTACTTC
-	TRBV2	-	TRBJ1-3	CASSEDRAEGNTIYF	TGTGCCAGCAGTGAAGACAGGGCCGAGGGAAACACCATATATTTT
TRBD1	TRBV7-9	-	TRBJ2-3	CASTDLGQASTDTQYF	TGTGCCAGCACCGATCTAGGACAGGCGAGCACAGATACGCAGTATTTT
TRBD1	TRBV5-1	-	TRBJ1-2	CASSPGGQGASYGYTF	TGCGCCAGCAGCCCCGGGGGACAGGGGGCAAGCTATGGCTACACCTTC
-	TRBV4-2	-	TRBJ2-3	CASSHKQTDTQYF	TGTGCCAGCAGCCACAAACAGACAGATACGCAGTATTTT
TRBD1	TRBV6-6	-	TRBJ1-2	CASSLDRGDIYGYTF	TGTGCCAGCAGCCTTGACAGGGGCGATATCTATGGCTACACCTTC
-	TRBV27	-	TRBJ2-3	CASSLLRARTDTQYF	TGTGCCAGCAGTTTATTAAGGGCCCGCACAGATACGCAGTATTTT
-	TRBV27	-	TRBJ1-1	CASSFTGGSTEAFF	TGTGCCAGCAGTTTCACCGGGGGTTCCACTGAAGCTTTCTTT
TRBD2	TRBV13	-	TRBJ2-5	CASSPRTSGRETQYF	TGTGCCAGCAGCCCTCGGACTAGCGGGAGGGAGACCCAGTACTTC
-	TRBV9	-	TRBJ1-3	CASSVDAGPSSGNTIYF	TGTGCCAGCAGCGTAGACGCGGGGCCGAGCTCTGGAAACACCATATATTTT
-	TRBV19	-	TRBJ2-7	CASSILGAYEQYF	TGTGCCAGTAGTATCCTGGGGGCCTACGAGCAGTACTTC
TRBD1	TRBV11-3	-	TRBJ2-1	CASSLADRGREQFF	TGTGCCAGCAGCTTAGCTGACAGGGGTCGTGAGCAGTTCTTC
-	TRBV7-6	few	TRBJ2-7	CASSTGVQQYF	TGTGCCAGCAGCACAGGCGTACAGCAGTACTTC
TRBD2	TRBV7-2	-	TRBJ2-7	CASSSGTSGGPPYEQYF	TGTGCCAGCAGCTCTGGGACTAGCGGGGGCCCGCCCTACGAGCAGTACTTC
-	TRBV27	-	TRBJ2-7	CASSHREYYEQYF	TGTGCCAGCAGTCACAGGGAATACTACGAGCAGTACTTC
TRBD2	TRBV19	once	TRBJ2-3	CASSAGLAGTSSTDTQYF	TGTGCCAGTAGTGCGGGACTAGCGGGAACCTCTAGCACAGATACGCAGTATTTT
-	TRBV6-5	-	TRBJ2-2	CAAGGQPNTGELFF	TGTGCCGCTGGTGGGCAGCCGAACACCGGGGAGCTGTTTTTT
-	TRBV15	-	TRBJ2-5	CATGGETQYF	TGTGCCACCGGAGGAGAGACCCAGTACTTC
-	TRBV27	-	TRBJ1-1	CATSETVMNAEAFF	TGTGCCACCTCGGAGACAGTAATGAACGCTGAAGCTTTCTTT
TRBD1	TRBV19	-	TRBJ2-1	CATSTGGEDEQFF	TGTGCCACTTCGACAGGGGGCGAGGATGAGCAGTTCTTC
TRBD1	TRBV28	-	TRBJ2-5	CASTNNQGVETQYF	TGTGCCAGCACCAATAACCAGGGGGTGGAGACCCAGTACTTC
TRBD1	TRBV10-3	once	TRBJ2-5	CAISELRTGGLLETQYF	TGTGCCATCAGTGAGCTCCGGACAGGGGGGTTGCTTGAGACCCAGTACTTC
-	TRBV27	-	TRBJ2-1	CASSLLREARWEQFF	TGTGCCAGCAGTTTATTGAGGGAGGCCCGATGGGAGCAGTTCTTC
TRBD2	TRBV4-1	once	TRBJ2-2	CASSQERGDTGELFF	TGCGCCAGCAGCCAAGAGCGGGGGGACACCGGGGAGCTGTTTTTT
TRBD2	TRBV5-6	-	TRBJ2-7	CASRTREGTRWNEQYF	TGTGCCAGCAGGACTAGGGAGGGGACTAGGTGGAACGAGCAGTACTTC
-	TRBV15	-	TRBJ2-1	CATSRVPPGAGPYNEQFF	TGTGCCACCAGCAGAGTCCCCCCCGGTGCGGGACCCTACAATGAGCAGTTCTTC
-	TRBV5-4	-	TRBJ2-7	CASSWDGSSYEQYF	TGTGCCAGCAGCTGGGACGGAAGCTCCTACGAGCAGTACTTC
TRBD2	TRBV27	once	TRBJ2-1	CASSPGTRHGEQFF	TGTGCCAGCAGCCCCGGGACTAGGCATGGGGAGCAGTTCTTC
-	TRBV27	-	TRBJ2-3	CASSIIGADTQYF	TGTGCCAGCAGTATTATAGGGGCAGATACGCAGTATTTT
-	TRBV11-3	-	TRBJ2-3	CASSSEGTTDTQYF	TGTGCCAGCAGCTCCGAGGGGACCACAGATACGCAGTATTTT
-	TRBV13	-	TRBJ1-3	CASSFPGSGNTIYF	TGTGCCAGCAGCTTCCCAGGGAGTGGAAACACCATATATTTT
-	TRBV4-1	-	TRBJ1-6	CASSQVSTQHRNSPLHF	TGCGCCAGCAGCCAAGTAAGCACCCAACACCGAAATTCACCCCTCCACTTT
TRBD2	TRBV27	-	TRBJ2-7	CASSLSGGGTVEQYF	TGTGCCAGCAGTTTATCTGGGGGGGGGACCGTGGAGCAGTACTTC